Each of the 12 T cell receptor beta chains below was sequenced from the same sample in a study of graft-versus-host responses after intestinal transplantation. Profiled with immunoSEQ multiplex PCR; TCRdb holds only in-frame clones, not every one. The table lists around 88,000 clones, roughly 80% of them singletons. The antigens these receptors bind are not known. The sequencing here drew on unstimulated CD8+ T cells sorted from spleen or lymph node cells, taken before intestinal transplant. These receptors all stem from a human donor who received an intestinal transplant.

This chain connects TRBV6-1 to TRBJ1-5; D is unresolved. Germline V gene sequence: CDR1 MNHNS, CDR2 SASEGT. V was shortened by 4 bases and J by 0 bases, with 7 bases between the two germline ends. The CDR3 is 14 amino acids. The CDR3 DNA reads TGTGCCAGCAGTGGGTGGGGTAGCAATCAGCCCCAGCATTTT. This codes for CASSGWGSNQPQHF.

The V and J genes are TRBV5-1 and TRBJ2-1; 10 nucleotides agree with TRBD2. Germline CDR1 is SGHRS and CDR2 is YFSETQ. There are 15 residues in the CDR3. V was pared by 3 bases and J by 4 bases, with 4 bases of the junction left unmatched. The CDR3 DNA reads as TGCGCCAGCAGCTGGGGGACTAGCGATTACAATGAGCAGTTCTTC. Translated, it gives CASSWGTSDYNEQFF.

Concerning this clone itself: The junction does not match germline at one end; this may be a read error. This sequence joins TRBV6-7 and TRBJ2-6, with 9 nucleotides matching TRBD1. TRBV6-7 is an open reading frame, and its role is uncertain. CDR3 length: 17 residues. The CDR3 reads CARSKTGGDSGANVLTF. The CDR3 region has the DNA TGTGCCCGCAGTAAGACAGGGGGGGACTCTGGGGCCAACGTCCTGACTTTC.

V usage is TRBV12-2 and J usage is TRBJ2-7; TRBD2, the table's D call, was not compared with the DNA. TRBV12-2 is a documented pseudogene. The CDR3 runs to 17 residues. CDR3 nucleotides: TGTGCAAGTCGCTTAAACCGGAACGGGGTGCGGTCCTACGAGCAGTACTTC. Amino acids: CASRLNRNGVRSYEQYF.

The V and J genes are TRBV2 and TRBJ1-2; possibly TRBD1 for D (6 bases). Per the germline V gene, CDR1 is SNHLY and CDR2 is FYNNEI. V was shortened by 4 bases and J by 3 bases, with 12 bases between the two germline ends. This CDR3 is 14 amino acids long. The CDR3 DNA sequence: TGTGCCAGCAGTGGAGAGGACAGTCACTATGGCTACACCTTC. Protein product: CASSGEDSHYGYTF.

The CDR3 region has the DNA TGTGCCAGTACGTCTGGGGCCAACGTCCTGACTTTC. This sequence encodes CASTSGANVLTF. V is TRBV19 and J is TRBJ2-6; no definite D call. The CDR3 has 12 amino acids. Trimming cost V 7 bases and J 1 base, with 2 bases left between them. CDR1 and CDR2 from the germline V gene are LNHDA and SQIVND (reference sequence).

The rearrangement joins TRBV2 to TRBJ1-2, with D unresolved. The length of the CDR3 is 15 residues. V lost 1 base, J lost 4 bases, and 13 bases lay in between. Germline V gives CDR1 SNHLY, CDR2 FYNNEI. The CDR3 region is CASSEEEGGSYGYTF. The CDR3 DNA is TGTGCCAGCAGTGAAGAGGAGGGTGGGAGCTATGGCTACACCTTC.

The V gene is TRBV27, the J gene TRBJ2-7; D uncertain. Germline CDR1 reads MNHEY; CDR2 reads SMNVEV (reference sequence). V was trimmed by 3 bases and J by 3 bases, leaving 9 bases between them. The CDR3 is made up of 13 amino acids. CDR3 DNA: TGTGCCAGCAGTTTGGGAAGAGACTACGAGCAGTACTTC. Its translation: CASSLGRDYEQYF.

This chain connects TRBV7-2 to TRBJ2-3, with D possibly matching TRBD2 (6 bases). The CDR3 length is 15 residues. Germline CDR1 and CDR2: SGHTA and FQGNSA. V lost 2 bases and J 0 bases, leaving 9 bases between the germline ends. Here the CDR3 reads CASSLHGGSTDTQYF. In DNA form, the CDR3 reads TGTGCCAGCAGCTTACACGGGGGAAGCACAGATACGCAGTATTTT.

The chain links TRBV11-2 to TRBJ1-5; weak D call: TRBD1 (5 bases). Trimming took off 2 bases at V and 1 base at J, with 9 bases between the two ends. There are 15 residues in the CDR3. Germline V gene data show CDR1 as SGHAT and CDR2 as FQNNGV. CDR3 coding DNA: TGTGCCAGCAGCTTACAGGGCTACAGCAATCAGCCCCAGCATTTT. Amino acid sequence: CASSLQGYSNQPQHF.

The genes are TRBV30 and TRBJ2-3; no clear D. This CDR3 spans 14 amino acids. CDR1 is GTSNPN, CDR2 SVGIG, per germline (reference sequence). Deletions cut 3 bases from V and 0 bases from J, with 10 bases between. CDR3 protein: CAWRLVSSTDTQYF. For the CDR3, the DNA is TGTGCCTGGAGACTGGTCTCTAGCACAGATACGCAGTATTTT.

Only a few counts were recorded for this clone. V usage is TRBV11-2 and J usage is TRBJ2-7, with 8 bases matching TRBD2. V was clipped by 1 base and J by 4 bases; unmatched bases: 3. The germline CDR1 and CDR2 sequences are SGHAT and FQNNGV. CDR3 size: 14 residues. Here the CDR3 reads CASSLAGGDYEQYF. CDR3 DNA: TGTGCCAGCAGCTTAGCCGGGGGGGATTACGAGCAGTACTTC.